Following are 18 T cell receptor beta chains from one sample sequenced in a study of shared clonotypes between healthy human individuals. CD45RO negativity and positive selection for CCR7 defined naive CD8 cells, a population that excluded terminally differentiated effector memory CD45RA+ cells. The method was immunoSEQ multiplex PCR; TCRdb's version includes in-frame clones alone and lacks a portion of them. The data show some 2,000,000 clones, over 85% seen once. The specimen sequenced was naive CD8+ T cells sorted from blood. The receptor set was obtained from a man younger than 35 in good health.

The chain employs TRBV7-6 and TRBJ2-7; D gene unclear. The V end was cut by 3 bases, the J end by 2 bases, with 8 bases between. The CDR3 consists of 13 residues. Germline V CDR1 and CDR2: SGHVS, FNYEAQ. This chain's CDR3 is CASSLTSAYEQYF. Written as DNA, the CDR3 is TGTGCCAGCAGCTTGACGTCAGCCTACGAGCAGTACTTC.

This clone has just one count. The chain joins TRBV28 to TRBJ1-2, with TRBD1 identical over 9 bases. Germline lookup yields CDR1 MDHEN and CDR2 SYDVKM. Trimming took 3 bases from V and 1 from J; bases not matched to a gene: 9. The CDR3 covers 17 residues. This CDR3 reads CASSFGDRVGSNYGYTF. The CDR3 coding sequence is TGTGCCAGCAGTTTCGGGGACAGGGTGGGGAGTAACTATGGCTACACCTTC.

V and J are TRBV2 and TRBJ1-1; a weak D match, TRBD1 (5 bases). V lost 1 base to trimming and J lost 3 bases, with 9 bases between them. The CDR3 sequence is 14 residues long. CDR1 and CDR2 from the germline V gene are SNHLY and FYNNEI. CDR3 sequence (DNA): TGTGCCAGCAGTGAAGGGGGGGAAGACACTGAAGCTTTCTTT. Its translation: CASSEGGEDTEAFF.

This chain connects TRBV11-2 to TRBJ2-7; 9 bases are shared with TRBD1. CDR3 length equals 14 residues. Germline trimming cut 2 bases from V and 7 bases from J; bases unmatched to any gene: 6. CDR1 and CDR2 from the germline V gene are SGHAT and FQNNGV. The CDR3 coding sequence is TGTGCCAGCAGCTTATGGGGACAGGGCTTGGAGCAGTACTTC. Residues: CASSLWGQGLEQYF. Together with reference TRBV11-2 and TRBJ2-7, the CDR3 gives the full variable domain: EAGVAQSPRYKIIEKRQSVAFWCNPISGHATLYWYQQILGQGPKLLIQFQNNGVVDDSQLPKDRFSAERLKGVDSTLKIQPAKLEDSAVYLCASSLWGQGLEQYFGPGTRLTVT.

The chain has TRBV27 and TRBJ1-5; maybe TRBD1 (5 bases). From germline, CDR1 is MNHEY and CDR2 SMNVEV (reference sequence). This CDR3 has 16 residues. The V end was cut by 1 base, the J end by 5 bases, with 15 bases between. CDR3 residues: CASSLFPGGTDQPQHF. CDR3 sequence (DNA): TGTGCCAGCAGTTTATTCCCCGGGGGGACGGATCAGCCCCAGCATTTT.

This sequence joins TRBV18 and TRBJ2-2; maybe TRBD1 (5 bases). V dropped 2 bases and J dropped 4 bases, with 14 bases sitting between them. The CDR3 consists of 16 residues. In germline, CDR1 is KGHSH, CDR2 LQKENI. Here the CDR3 DNA reads TGTGCCAGCTCACCAGAATACAGGCCTGCCACCGGGGAGCTGTTTTTT. Residues: CASSPEYRPATGELFF. The complete variable domain, with remaining parts taken from reference TRBV18 and TRBJ2-2, reads NAGVMQNPRHLVRRRGQEARLRCSPMKGHSHVYWYRQLPEEGLKFMVYLQKENIIDESGMPKERFSAEFPKEGPSILRIQQVVRGDSAAYFCASSPEYRPATGELFFGEGSRLTVL.

This clone has only one observation. The rearrangement joins TRBV15 to TRBJ2-1; D might be TRBD2 (7 bases). Trimming left V 0 bases short and J 8 bases short, with 17 bases between. The CDR3 has 16 amino acids. Germline V gene sequence: CDR1 LNHNV, CDR2 YYDKDF (reference sequence). CDR3 sequence (DNA): TGTGCCACCAGCAGAGATCATGGTCGGGGGGCTGATGAGCAGTTCTTC. Translating gives CATSRDHGRGADEQFF.

This sequence joins TRBV27 and TRBJ2-1; D tentatively reads TRBD1 or TRBD2 (6 bases each). The germline V gene encodes CDR1 MNHEY and CDR2 SMNVEV (reference sequence). The CDR3 is made up of 15 amino acids. The V gene lost 5 bases and the J gene lost 4 bases, with 15 bases spanning the gap. CDR3 coding DNA: TGTGCCAGCAGTATTCGGGGGCCCGGATACAATGAGCAGTTCTTC. Its protein is CASSIRGPGYNEQFF.

The rearrangement uses TRBV9 and TRBJ1-1, with 8 bases that match TRBD1. Germline values: CDR1 SGDLS, CDR2 YYNGEE. The V segment lost 4 bases and the J segment 1 base; nucleotides outside the gene matches: 18. The CDR3 length is 19 residues. The CDR3 loop is CASSSSSPAAGTGNTEAFF. As DNA, the CDR3 is TGTGCCAGCAGCTCCTCTAGCCCCGCCGCAGGGACAGGGAACACTGAAGCTTTCTTT.

This clone was recorded only once. The chain links TRBV27 to TRBJ1-6; 7 bases map to TRBD1. The V segment lost 5 bases and the J segment 0 bases; nucleotides outside the gene matches: 4. CDR3 length: 16 amino acids. Germline CDR1 and CDR2: MNHEY and SMNVEV (reference sequence). CDR3 DNA sequence: TGTGCCAGCAGTCGACAGGGCCGCTCCTATAATTCACCCCTCCACTTT. Translated, it gives CASSRQGRSYNSPLHF.

The rearrangement uses TRBV11-2 and TRBJ2-2; D might be TRBD2 (6 bases). The CDR3 is 16 amino acids. From germline, CDR1 is SGHAT and CDR2 FQNNGV. V was trimmed by 1 base and J by 6 bases, leaving 15 bases between them. CDR3 sequence (DNA): TGTGCCAGCAGCTTAGGGGGACTCAGGTCAGCCGGGGAGCTGTTTTTT. Amino acids: CASSLGGLRSAGELFF.

In the case of this clone: At one end the junction does not follow the germline gene, possibly because of a read error. V is TRBV30 and J is TRBJ2-7; TRBD2 is a possible D gene (5 bases). The CDR3 contains 11 residues. The germline V gene has CDR1 GTSNPN and CDR2 SVGIG (reference sequence). The CDR3 DNA reads TGTGCCTGGAGTGTAGAGGGCCCCAAGAACTTC. Protein sequence: CAWSVEGPKNF.

The sample holds a few counts of this clone. The J gene is TRBJ1-5, the V gene TRBV27, with D possibly TRBD1 on 6 matching bases. The germline V and J ends were trimmed by 8 bases and 15 bases, with 26 bases remaining between them. Looked up from germline, CDR1 is MNHEY and CDR2 is SMNVEV (reference sequence). The CDR3 is 14 residues long. CDR3 coding DNA: TGTGCCAGCCGAAACTTACGAGAGTGGACAGCCCTGCATTTT. Translating gives CASRNLREWTALHF.

In regard to this clone: A read error may produce the germline difference seen at one junction end. This rearrangement joins TRBV7-7 to TRBJ2-5; D is ambiguous. In germline, CDR1 is SSHAT, CDR2 FNYEAQ (reference sequence). The CDR3 extends over 13 amino acids. The CDR3 bases are TGTGCTAGCAGCTTAGTAGTACAAGAGACCCAGTACTTC. It codes for CASSLVVQETQYF.

J is TRBJ1-2 and V is TRBV4-1; D call uncertain. CDR1 is MGHRA, CDR2 YSYEKL, per germline. V lost 0 bases and J lost 2, with 10 bases in between. The length of the CDR3 is 15 residues. The CDR3 coding sequence is TGCGCCAGCAGCCAAGATGGAGGACTGAACTATGGCTACACCTTC. Translation: CASSQDGGLNYGYTF.

In its sample, this clone was seen once. V and J are TRBV4-1 and TRBJ1-6; 7 nucleotides line up with TRBD1. The V and J ends lost 2 bases and 2 bases, in that order; junction bases with no gene match: 9. Germline V gene data show CDR1 as MGHRA and CDR2 as YSYEKL. The CDR3 loop spans 18 amino acids. For the CDR3, the DNA is TGCGCCAGCAGCCAATCTTATCAGGGGGGGCCCTATAATTCACCCCTCCACTTT. This gives the protein CASSQSYQGGPYNSPLHF.

Concerning this clone itself: Other DNA sequences from this sample encode an identical CDR3 as well. The rearrangement uses TRBV5-1 and TRBJ1-6; no clear D gene. The CDR3 sequence is 14 residues long. Germline V CDR1 and CDR2: SGHRS, YFSETQ. Deletions cut 0 bases from V and 4 bases from J, with 5 bases between. CDR3 residues: CASSLGDYNSPLHF. The CDR3 coding sequence is TGCGCCAGCAGCTTGGGGGATTATAATTCACCCCTCCACTTT.

The chain joins TRBV25-1 to TRBJ1-3; the D is unclear. Trimming pared 0 bases from V and 6 bases from J, leaving 18 bases between. CDR1 and CDR2 from the germline V gene are MGHDK and SYGVNS. This CDR3 is built from 17 residues. The CDR3 reads CASSEYEWEGSLNTIYF. For the CDR3, the DNA is TGTGCCAGCAGTGAATATGAGTGGGAAGGGTCCCTAAACACCATATATTTT.